A single sample gave rise to the 4 T cell receptor beta chains below, sequenced in a study of human T cells and chemical hapten exposure. TCRdb re-called the RACE reads through MiXCR, storing one row per CDR3 protein. In the table there are 150,000 to 200,000 distinct CDR3 sequences, roughly 30% of which are singletons. Stated time point: pre-sensitization, week 0. Treatment given: therapeutic diphenylcyclopropenone sensitization with weekly scalp DPC. The input for sequencing was whole blood, taken in connection with sensitization to the hapten diphenylcyclopropenone (DPC). The receptors here all came from a woman in her thirties with alopecia areata. Some clones in this sample may be carry-over from other donors' samples.

This clonotype was seen more than once but under ten times. This sequence joins TRBV10-3 and TRBJ1-2; 10 bases match TRBD1. V was pared by 10 bases and J by 3 bases, with 11 bases of the junction left unmatched. From germline, CDR1 is ENHRY and CDR2 SYGVKD. The CDR3 runs 15 residues. This CDR3 reads CASKSGTGADYGYTF. CDR3 coding DNA: TGTGCCAGCAAATCCGGGACAGGGGCTGACTATGGCTACACCTTC.

This clonotype has just a few counts. The chain carries TRBV5-1 and TRBJ2-7; D gene ambiguous. Trimming took off 1 base at V and 6 bases at J, with 11 bases between the two ends. This CDR3 contains 13 residues. CDR1 SGHRS and CDR2 YFSETQ come from the germline V gene. The CDR3 region is CASSLTLGLEQYF. Written as DNA, the CDR3 is TGCGCCAGCAGCTTGACCCTGGGCCTCGAGCAGTACTTC.

This CDR3 is CASSRDNDNSPLHF. The CDR3 DNA is TGTGCCAGCTCCCGGGACAACGATAATTCACCCCTCCACTTT. The chain couples TRBV7-8 to TRBJ1-6; maybe TRBD1 (6 bases). The germline CDR1 and CDR2 sequences are SGHVS and FQNEAQ. The CDR3 runs to 14 residues. The germline V and J ends were trimmed by 8 bases and 5 bases, with 13 bases remaining between them.

The sample holds a few counts of this clonotype. This sequence joins TRBV29-1 and TRBJ2-2; tentative D call: TRBD2 (6 bases). The CDR3 consists of 14 residues. Trimming took 5 bases from V and 6 from J, leaving 16 bases between them. In germline, CDR1 is SQVTM, CDR2 ANQGSEA. The CDR3 region has the DNA TGCAGCGTTAGGAGGGATCTAGGTTCCGGGGAGCTGTTTTTT. It is translated as CSVRRDLGSGELFF.